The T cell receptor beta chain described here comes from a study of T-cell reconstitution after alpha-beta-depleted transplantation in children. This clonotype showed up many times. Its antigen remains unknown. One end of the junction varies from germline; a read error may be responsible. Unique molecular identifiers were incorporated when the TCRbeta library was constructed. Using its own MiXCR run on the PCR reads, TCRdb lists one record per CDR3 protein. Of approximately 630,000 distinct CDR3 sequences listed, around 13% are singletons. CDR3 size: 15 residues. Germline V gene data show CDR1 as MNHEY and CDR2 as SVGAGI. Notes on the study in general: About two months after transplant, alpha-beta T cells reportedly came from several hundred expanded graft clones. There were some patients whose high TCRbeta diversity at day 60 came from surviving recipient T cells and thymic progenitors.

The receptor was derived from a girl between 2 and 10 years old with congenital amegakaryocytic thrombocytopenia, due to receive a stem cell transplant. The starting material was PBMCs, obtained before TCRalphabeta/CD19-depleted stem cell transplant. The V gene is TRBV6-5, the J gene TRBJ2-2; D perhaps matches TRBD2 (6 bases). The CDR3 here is CASSDSRDYTGELFF. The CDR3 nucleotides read TGTGCCAGCAGTGACTCACGGGACTACACCGGGGAGCTGTTTTTT.